This T cell receptor beta chain was sequenced for a study of PD-L1 blockade in urothelial cancer. Generated by immunoSEQ multiplex PCR, the TCRdb table keeps only in-frame clones and is missing some. The sample yields around 49,000 clones, 88% seen once. As for time point: peripheral blood 6 weeks after treatment start. The germline CDR1 and CDR2 sequences are LNHDA and SQIVND (reference sequence). The CDR3 contains 14 residues. V was cut by 10 bases and J by 2 bases, with 15 bases left in between. The genes are TRBV19 and TRBJ1-5; D might be TRBD1 (5 bases). The sequence came from a man aged 55 to 70 with urothelial cancer. Sample: PBMCs, taken around atezolizumab (anti-PD-L1) treatment. The DNA of the CDR3 is TGTGCCACCAATGGCGGGGCGGGCAATCAGCCCCAGCATTTT. It is translated as CATNGGAGNQPQHF.